This T cell receptor beta chain was recovered during a study of T cells expressing NK-cell markers. Points from the study as a whole: Of the CD8+ T cells in roughly 6 donors, roughly 1.0-7.5% belonged to dominant NKG2C+ clonotypes. Once again these clonotypes came out on top in the CD3+CD56-NKG2C+ fraction of several donors. It remained uncertain whether the expanded NKG2C+ T cell clones were specific for HCMV antigens.

TCRdb reanalyzed the 5' RACE reads and collapses them to one entry per CDR3 protein, without DNA. The sample includes about 150,000 distinct CDR3 sequences. A word on this clonotype: Its antigen is not known.

Germline-derived CDR1 and CDR2 are SGHTA and FQGTGA. CDR3 size: 13 residues. The TCR originated in a man aged 18 to 29 in good health. V gene TRBV7-3 combines with J gene TRBJ1-5. Specimen: blood T cells: a sorted CD56 or NKG2C T cell subset, CD4+ or CD8+ T cells, or bulk PBMC T cells (not recorded which). The CDR3 loop reads CASSAGGREPQHF.